This is a list of T cell receptor beta chains from one sample in a study of CD8+CD57+ T cells in acquired aplastic anemia. TCRdb itself ran the reads through MiXCR, one entry per CDR3 protein. The profile shows fewer than 300,000 distinct CDR3 sequences, 82% of them singletons. Sequenced material: sorted CD4+, CD8+, or CD8+CD57+ T cells (not recorded which) from PBMCs. These receptors were obtained from a human donor with aplastic anemia. Both conserved end residues are part of each CDR3. The D gene is left open where the match is weak. Clone size is not always given. Where it is, it says once, few, many or a class for expanded clones.

>-|TRBV29-1|TRBJ1-3|-
TGCAGCGTCGCGGACCGAAGCTCTGGAAACACCATATATTTT
CSVADRSSGNTIYF
>-|TRBV7-9|TRBJ1-1|once
TGTGCCAGCAGCTTAGGATCGGGGTTGACTGAAGCTTTCTTT
CASSLGSGLTEAFF
>-|TRBV7-8|TRBJ2-3|-
TGTGCCAGCAGCTTAGCGGCAGATACCGATACGTTT
CASSLAADTDTF
>-|TRBV7-6|TRBJ2-5|-
TGTGCCAGCAGCTTAGCGCACGGGACAAATGAGACACAGTACTTC
CASSLAHGTNETQYF
>-|TRBV7-8|TRBJ1-2|-
TGTGCCACTGAACCCTGGACTAACTATGGCTACACCTTC
CATEPWTNYGYTF
>-|TRBV19|TRBJ1-5|once
TGTGCCAGTAGTATAGACAGGGACCAGCCCCAGCATTTT
CASSIDRDQPQHF
>-|TRBV19|TRBJ2-1|-
TGTGCCAGTAGTATAGCTAGCGCAGCCTACAATGAACAGTTCTTT
CASSIASAAYNEQFF
>-|TRBV7-9|TRBJ1-1|-
TGTGCCAGCAGCTTTGATAGAAGCGGGAGGAGCGATGAGTTCTTT
CASSFDRSGRSDEFF
>TRBD2|TRBV7-3|TRBJ2-1|-
TGTGCCAGCAGCTTTAAAAGGAGCGGGGGGAGGGCTCAGCAGTTCTTC
CASSFKRSGGRAQQFF
>TRBD2|TRBV11-2|TRBJ2-3|-
TGTGCCAGCAGACCTCCGGGACTAGAAGCAGATACGCAGTATTTT
CASRPPGLEADTQYF
>-|TRBV20-1|TRBJ1-1|hyperexpanded
TGCAGTGCCAGTAGTTGGGGACGCAAGAACACTGAAGCTTTCTTT
CSASSWGRKNTEAFF
>-|TRBV10-3|TRBJ2-1|-
TGTGCCATCAGTGATTCAGGGACCAAATACAATGAGCAGTTCTTC
CAISDSGTKYNEQFF
>TRBD2|TRBV7-9|TRBJ2-5|once
TGTGCCAGCAGCTTTCAAAGAAGGGAGGGGACCGATGAGTTC
CASSFQRREGTDEF
>-|TRBV5-6|TRBJ1-2|-
TGTGCCAGCAGCTTGGAGGGGGGGCGGGACTATGGCTACACCTTC
CASSLEGGRDYGYTF
>-|TRBV19|TRBJ2-1|-
TGTGCCAGTAGTAAGGGGGGCGGAAACGATCAGGACCAGCAGTTCTTC
CASSKGGGNDQDQQFF
>-|TRBV7-9|TRBJ2-5|-
TGTGCCAGCAGCTTAGCTTTGGAGCAGCAAGAGACCCAGTTC
CASSLALEQQETQF
>TRBD2|TRBV7-8|TRBJ2-2|-
TGTGCCAGCAGCTTAGCGGGAGGGACCGATGGGGAGTATTTTTTT
CASSLAGGTDGEYFF
>-|TRBV19|TRBJ2-7|-
TGTGCCAGTAGGACAGGCTACGAGCAGTACTTC
CASRTGYEQYF
>-|TRBV15|TRBJ2-6|-
TGTGCCACCAGCAGAGGTACTCTGGGAGGGGCCAACGTCCTGACTTTC
CATSRGTLGGANVLTF
>-|TRBV11-3|TRBJ1-2|-
TGTGCCAGCAGCCCAGGTCCCGGACTCTACACCTTC
CASSPGPGLYTF
>-|TRBV7-9|TRBJ1-1|-
TGTGCCAGCAGACTTACGGGGGGCGAGGGAACTGAAGCTTTCTTT
CASRLTGGEGTEAFF
>TRBD1|TRBV24-1|TRBJ1-2|-
TGTGCCACCAGTGATAACTCAGGGGGCCTTGGCTACACCTTC
CATSDNSGGLGYTF
>TRBD1|TRBV6-1|TRBJ1-1|-
TGTGCCAGCAGTCCGGGACAGGGTGATCCAGCTTTCTTT
CASSPGQGDPAFF
>TRBD1|TRBV5-4|TRBJ1-5|once
TGTGCCAGCAGCTTTACTAGCGGGACAGGGGGCACTCAGCCCCAGCATTTT
CASSFTSGTGGTQPQHF